One sample yielded the 12 T cell receptor beta chains listed below, sequenced in a study of cytomegalovirus exposure and HLA in healthy donors. The PCR made use of 60 Vbeta and 13 Jbeta primers. The protocol was immunoSEQ multiplex PCR, while the TCRdb copy is restricted to in-frame clones and leaves out a portion. Of about 76,000 clones in the sample, 81% are singletons; the top ten hold approximately 1.9%. The sample was PBMCs. Receptor source: a woman between 25 and 40 years old in good health and CMV-seronegative.

This clone was seen only a few times. The rearrangement uses TRBV6-4 and TRBJ2-1, with TRBD2 matching 13 bases. The CDR3 sequence is 15 residues long. V gave up 3 bases and J gave up 10 bases; unmatched junction bases: 6. The germline CDR1 and CDR2 sequences are MRHNA and SNTAGT. CDR3 sequence: CASSEGTSGIDEQFF. CDR3 DNA sequence: TGTGCCAGCAGTGAGGGGACTAGCGGGATCGACGAGCAGTTCTTC.

The CDR3 sequence: CSFLRMGGRGNYGYTF. CDR3 bases: TGCAGCTTTTTGCGGATGGGGGGGAGAGGTAACTATGGCTACACCTTC. The rearrangement uses TRBV29-1 and TRBJ1-2; possibly TRBD1 for D (5 bases). Germline CDR1 reads SQVTM; CDR2 reads ANQGSEA. The length of the CDR3 is 16 residues. V was cut by 8 bases and J by 1 base, with 23 bases left in between.

J is TRBJ2-7 and V is TRBV5-1; the D gene is possibly TRBD1 (6 bases). This CDR3 is built from 15 residues. Trimming pared 5 bases from V and 1 base from J, leaving 16 bases between. Looked up from germline, CDR1 is SGHRS and CDR2 is YFSETQ. Here the CDR3 DNA reads TGCGCCAGCAGTCCGGGACACGGCAGGTCCTACGAGCAGTACTTC. It encodes CASSPGHGRSYEQYF.

The chain recombines TRBV9 with TRBJ2-2, with 10 bases aligning to TRBD2. The CDR3 spans 18 residues. Trimming removed 0 bases from V and 3 bases from J; junction bases left unmatched: 8. Germline loops: CDR1 SGDLS, CDR2 YYNGEE. CDR3 nucleotide sequence: TGTGCCAGCAGCGTAGGTGATTGGACTAGCGGAGACACCGGGGAGCTGTTTTTT. Protein: CASSVGDWTSGDTGELFF.

The V call is TRBV6-4, the J call TRBJ2-3; 8 nucleotides match TRBD2. The J segment lost 5 bases and the V segment lost 0 bases, leaving 7 bases of the junction unmatched. The CDR3 contains 16 residues. Germline lookup yields CDR1 MRHNA and CDR2 SNTAGT. CDR3 amino acids: CASSDSGLVLLDTQYF. CDR3 DNA sequence: TGTGCCAGCAGTGACTCGGGACTAGTTTTATTAGATACGCAGTATTTT.

This chain connects TRBV7-8 to TRBJ1-5, with D tentatively TRBD1 (6 bases). V lost 4 bases and J 0 bases, leaving 10 bases between the germline ends. The CDR3 contains 15 residues. Germline V lookup: CDR1 SGHVS, CDR2 FQNEAQ. The DNA for the CDR3 is TGTGCCAGCAGCTCGGACAGTAATAGCAATCAGCCCCAGCATTTT. Translating gives CASSSDSNSNQPQHF.

This rearrangement joins TRBV18 to TRBJ1-1; the D is unclear. The germline V gene has CDR1 KGHSH and CDR2 LQKENI. Deletions cut 3 bases from V and 5 bases from J, with 13 bases between. There are 14 residues in the CDR3. The CDR3 loop reads CASSPKDLATEAFF. CDR3 bases: TGTGCCAGCTCACCCAAAGACTTGGCGACTGAAGCTTTCTTT.

This chain uses TRBV4-3 with TRBJ2-7, with D possibly being TRBD2 (6 bases). Germline V CDR1 and CDR2: LGHNA, YSLEER. This CDR3 contains 17 residues. With 1 base removed from V and 3 bases from J, the gap between germline ends came to 19 bases. The CDR3 bases are TGCGCCAGCAGCCAAGCGTTCAGGAGGGAGTTCTTCTACGAGCAGTACTTC. Amino acid sequence: CASSQAFRREFFYEQYF.

The rearrangement joins TRBV27 to TRBJ2-5; the match to TRBD1 covers 7 bases. V was pared by 6 bases and J by 5 bases, with 9 bases of the junction left unmatched. Germline V gene sequence: CDR1 MNHEY, CDR2 SMNVEV (reference sequence). The length of the CDR3 is 14 residues. The CDR3 DNA sequence: TGTGCCAGCAGAGAACAGGGGTGGTTTGAGACCCAGTACTTC. Residues: CASREQGWFETQYF.

The chain uses TRBV2 and TRBJ1-1; 7 bases agree with TRBD1. The CDR3 spans 15 residues. Trimming at V came to 2 bases and at J to 0 bases, leaving 3 bases not matched to a gene. From germline, CDR1 is SNHLY and CDR2 FYNNEI. The CDR3 DNA reads as TGTGCCAGCAGTGAACAGGGGGTACTGAACACTGAAGCTTTCTTT. Residues: CASSEQGVLNTEAFF. Based on the CDR3 plus reference TRBV2 and TRBJ1-1, the full variable domain is EPEVTQTPSHQVTQMGQEVILRCVPISNHLYFYWYRQILGQKVEFLVSFYNNEISEKSEIFDDQFSVERPDGSNFTLKIRSTKLEDSAMYFCASSEQGVLNTEAFFGQGTRLTVV.

This clone was counted only a few times. This sequence joins TRBV19 and TRBJ2-1, with D possibly TRBD2 on 5 matching bases. Looked up from germline, CDR1 is LNHDA and CDR2 is SQIVND (reference sequence). Trimming removed 3 bases at V and 6 bases at J, with 12 bases between. The CDR3 covers 14 residues. The CDR3 region has the DNA TGTGCCAGTAGTATCGTTGGGAGCGCCAATGAGCAGTTCTTC. Protein: CASSIVGSANEQFF.

J is TRBJ2-1 and V is TRBV29-1, with TRBD2 matching 9 bases. From germline, CDR1 is SQVTM and CDR2 ANQGSEA. There are 14 residues in the CDR3. V dropped 7 bases and J dropped 6; count of bases not matched to a gene: 10. The CDR3 nucleotides read TGCAGCGCCAGGACTAGCGCGTCCGGCAATGAGCAGTTCTTC. Protein product: CSARTSASGNEQFF.